This entry is about one T cell receptor beta chain. Antigen: not known. The data belong to a study of T cells in narcolepsy. Study conclusions and caveats: Comparing one patient's CSF and blood CD4+ clonotypes highlighted HCRT- and TRIB2-specific autoreactive clonotypes.

The CDR3 is 12 amino acids. Germline CDR1 reads LNHDA; CDR2 reads SQIVND (reference sequence). Trimming stripped 0 bases from V and 8 bases from J, with 7 bases between. The protocol was immunoSEQ multiplex PCR, while the TCRdb copy is restricted to in-frame clones and leaves out a portion. The data show about 35,000 clones, around 90% seen once. Sequenced sample: CD45RA- memory CD4+ T cells from PBMCs. This clonotype was obtained from a human donor with narcolepsy. The chain is built from TRBV19 and TRBJ1-1; tentatively, D is TRBD1 (6 bases). CDR3 in DNA: TGTGCCAGTAGTATAGAAGGGACAGAAGCTTTCTTT. Amino acid sequence: CASSIEGTEAFF.